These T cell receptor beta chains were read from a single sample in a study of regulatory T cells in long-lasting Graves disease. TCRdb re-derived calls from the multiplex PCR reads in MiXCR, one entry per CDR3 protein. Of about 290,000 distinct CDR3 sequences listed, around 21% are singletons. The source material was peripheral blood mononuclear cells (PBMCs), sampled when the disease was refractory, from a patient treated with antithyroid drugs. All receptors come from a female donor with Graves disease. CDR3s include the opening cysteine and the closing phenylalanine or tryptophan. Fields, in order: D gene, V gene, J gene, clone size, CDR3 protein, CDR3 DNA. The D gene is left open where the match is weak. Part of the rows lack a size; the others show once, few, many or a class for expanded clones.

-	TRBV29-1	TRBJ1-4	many	CSAGDWNEKLFF	TGCAGCGCTGGGGATTGGAATGAAAAACTGTTTTTT
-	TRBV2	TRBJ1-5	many	CASRRVGTDIQPQHF	TGTGCCAGCAGGAGAGTGGGCACCGACATTCAGCCCCAGCATTTT
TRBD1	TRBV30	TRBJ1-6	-	CAWSSTGGLASGSSPLHF	TGTGCCTGGAGTTCGACAGGGGGCCTGGCGTCGGGATCATCACCCCTCCACTTT
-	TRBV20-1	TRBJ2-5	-	CSARPPPDETQYF	TGCAGTGCCCGCCCTCCTCCTGACGAGACCCAGTACTTC
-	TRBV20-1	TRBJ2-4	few	CSAPPGAKNIQYF	TGCAGTGCCCCCCCTGGGGCCAAAAACATTCAGTACTTC
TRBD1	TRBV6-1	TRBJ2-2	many	CASSLYRQGFTGELFF	TGTGCCAGCAGTCTATACCGACAGGGCTTCACCGGGGAGCTGTTTTTT
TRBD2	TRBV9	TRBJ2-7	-	CASSKEVGLATYEQYF	TGTGCCAGCAGTAAGGAAGTGGGACTAGCGACCTACGAGCAGTACTTC
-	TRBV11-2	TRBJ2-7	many	CASRPTWAVEQYF	TGTGCCAGCAGACCCACCTGGGCGGTCGAGCAGTACTTC
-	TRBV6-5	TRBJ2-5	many	CASSYSWETQYF	TGTGCCAGCAGTTACTCTTGGGAGACCCAGTACTTC
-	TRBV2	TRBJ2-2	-	CANTTGPANTGELFF	TGTGCCAACACCACCGGCCCAGCGAACACCGGGGAGCTGTTTTTT
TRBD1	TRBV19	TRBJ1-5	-	CASRWTGGYSNQPQHF	TGTGCCAGTAGATGGACAGGGGGTTATAGCAATCAGCCCCAGCATTTT
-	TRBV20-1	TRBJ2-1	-	CSARDRRKHNEQFF	TGCAGTGCTAGAGATCGGCGGAAACACAATGAGCAGTTCTTC
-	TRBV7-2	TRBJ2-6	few	CASSLVRQGGAGGSGANVLTF	TGTGCCAGCAGCTTAGTGAGGCAGGGCGGCGCTGGAGGCTCTGGGGCCAACGTCCTGACTTTC
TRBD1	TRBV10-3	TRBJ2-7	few	CAISEGQASGYEQYF	TGTGCCATCAGTGAGGGACAGGCGTCCGGCTACGAGCAGTACTTC
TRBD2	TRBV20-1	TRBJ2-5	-	CSVLAGVGETQYF	TGCAGTGTTTTAGCGGGAGTTGGAGAGACCCAGTACTTC
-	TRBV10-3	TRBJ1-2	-	CAISEPGANYGYTF	TGTGCCATCAGTGAGCCGGGAGCTAACTATGGCTACACCTTC